Listed below are T cell receptor beta chains from one sample, sequenced in a study of CD8 T cells in Susac syndrome. TCRdb fed the immunoSEQ multiplex PCR reads into MiXCR, producing one record per CDR3 protein. This table holds around 200,000 distinct CDR3 sequences, 95% found once. Source material: CD4+ T cells from PBMCs. These TCRs come from a human donor in good health. CDR3s include the opening cysteine and the closing phenylalanine or tryptophan. A D gene is named only where the DNA matches it firmly. Only some rows state a clone size, as once, few, many or a class for expanded clones.

clone_size	v_call	j_call	d_call	cdr3_aa	cdr3_nt
.	TRBV29-1	TRBJ2-1	.	CSVGVLDYEQFF	TGCAGCGTTGGCGTCCTGGACTATGAGCAGTTCTTC
.	TRBV4-3	TRBJ1-2	TRBD1	CASSQADRGRVDYGYTF	TGCGCCAGCAGCCAGGCGGACAGGGGGCGCGTTGACTATGGCTACACCTTC
.	TRBV20-1	TRBJ2-3	TRBD2	CSADGGGARDTQYF	TGCAGTGCTGACGGCGGGGGGGCCAGGGATACGCAGTATTTT
.	TRBV29-1	TRBJ2-5	TRBD2	CSVEGTSGSLETQYF	TGCAGCGTTGAGGGGACTAGCGGGAGTTTGGAGACCCAGTACTTC
.	TRBV14	TRBJ2-3	TRBD2	CASSLHGGGTTQYF	TGTGCCAGCAGCCTACACGGGGGAGGGACGACGCAGTATTTT
.	TRBV28	TRBJ1-5	TRBD1	CATQGDYSNQPQHF	TGTGCCACACAGGGGGATTATAGCAATCAGCCCCAGCATTTT
.	TRBV6-2/TRBV6-3	TRBJ2-3	.	CASSSTGLPTSTQYF	TGTGCCAGCAGTTCTACCGGGCTCCCGACGAGTACGCAGTATTTT
.	TRBV3-1	TRBJ1-1	.	CASMSLKDTEAFF	TGTGCCAGCATGAGCCTTAAGGACACTGAAGCTTTCTTT
.	TRBV2	TRBJ2-5	.	CASSEGQETQYF	TGTGCCAGCAGTGAAGGCCAAGAGACCCAGTACTTC
.	TRBV4-3	TRBJ2-3	.	CASSQERAGNPTDTQYF	TGCGCCAGCAGCCAAGAGAGGGCGGGGAACCCCACAGATACGCAGTATTTT
.	TRBV20-1	TRBJ1-5	.	CSAPHPLSNQPQHF	TGCAGTGCGCCGCATCCTCTTAGCAATCAGCCCCAGCATTTT
once	TRBV6-4	TRBJ2-3	.	CASSEGETDTQYF	TGTGCCAGCAGTGAGGGGGAAACAGATACGCAGTATTTT
.	TRBV27	TRBJ2-6	.	CASVRSYGGPGANVLTF	TGTGCCAGCGTTCGTAGTTACGGGGGCCCTGGGGCCAACGTCCTGACTTTC
few	TRBV30	TRBJ2-3	.	CAFKATSTDTQYF	TGTGCCTTTAAGGCTACTAGCACAGATACGCAGTATTTT
.	TRBV28	TRBJ1-2	TRBD1	CASSLGSTGQYGYTF	TGTGCCAGCAGCCTTGGCTCGACAGGGCAGTATGGCTACACCTTC
.	TRBV29-1	TRBJ2-1	.	CSVRITSYNEQFF	TGCAGCGTTAGAATAACTTCCTACAATGAGCAGTTCTTC
.	TRBV9	TRBJ2-5	.	CASSEGPRETQYF	TGTGCCAGCAGCGAGGGCCCCCGTGAGACCCAGTACTTC
.	TRBV11-2	TRBJ2-6	.	CASSLDPDSGAGANVLTF	TGTGCCAGCAGCTTAGACCCGGACAGCGGGGCTGGGGCCAACGTCCTGACTTTC
.	TRBV27	TRBJ2-7	TRBD1	CASSLAAPGQGYEQYF	TGTGCCAGCAGTTTAGCGGCCCCGGGACAGGGCTACGAGCAGTACTTC
.	TRBV20-1	TRBJ2-1	TRBD2	CSADTGTSGRDEQFF	TGCAGTGCTGATACCGGGACTAGCGGGAGAGATGAGCAGTTCTTC
.	TRBV11-2	TRBJ2-3	.	CASYRADTQYF	TGTGCCAGCTACAGAGCAGATACGCAGTATTTT
.	TRBV29-1	TRBJ1-2	TRBD1	CSVLQGARGYTF	TGCAGCGTTCTTCAGGGGGCGCGGGGCTACACCTTC
.	TRBV3-1	TRBJ1-6	.	CASSQGPGSRSPLHF	TGTGCCAGCAGCCAGGGACCCGGGAGCCGTTCACCCCTCCACTTT
.	TRBV3-1	TRBJ2-7	TRBD2	CASSRAESGGHEQYF	TGTGCCAGCAGCCGAGCAGAGAGCGGGGGACACGAGCAGTACTTC
.	TRBV6-1	TRBJ1-2	.	CASSPNSYGYTF	TGTGCCAGCAGCCCGAACAGCTATGGCTACACCTTC
.	TRBV19	TRBJ1-5	TRBD1	CASSIRDRGQPQHF	TGTGCCAGTAGTATACGGGACAGGGGTCAGCCCCAGCATTTT
.	TRBV5-1	TRBJ1-1	TRBD1	CASSSDTGGTEAFF	TGCGCCAGCAGCTCTGATACAGGGGGCACTGAAGCTTTCTTT
.	TRBV5-4	TRBJ2-5	.	CASGILNQETQYF	TGTGCCAGCGGAATTCTTAACCAAGAGACCCAGTACTTC
.	TRBV4-3	TRBJ2-7	TRBD1	CASSHDRGRYEQYF	TGCGCCAGCAGCCATGACAGGGGTCGATACGAGCAGTACTTC
.	TRBV29-1	TRBJ1-2	TRBD1	CSVGARDRGNYGYTF	TGCAGCGTGGGAGCCCGGGACAGGGGTAACTATGGCTACACCTTC
.	TRBV5-4	TRBJ2-1	TRBD1	CASSRGTDEQFF	TGTGCCAGCAGCCGTGGGACAGATGAGCAGTTCTTC
.	TRBV12-3/TRBV12-4	TRBJ2-5	.	CASTSGVSGETQYF	TGTGCCAGCACCTCGGGAGTATCAGGGGAGACCCAGTACTTC
.	TRBV5-1	TRBJ2-1	TRBD2	CASSEVPGLANEQFF	TGCGCCAGCAGCGAAGTACCGGGACTAGCCAATGAGCAGTTCTTC
.	TRBV2	TRBJ1-1	.	CASRGSGWGTEAFF	TGTGCCAGCAGGGGGTCGGGCTGGGGCACTGAAGCTTTCTTT
.	TRBV20-1	TRBJ2-1	.	CSAPGPRSYNEQFF	TGCAGTGCTCCAGGACCTCGCTCCTACAATGAGCAGTTCTTC
once	TRBV28	TRBJ1-2	.	CASSLQGGYTF	TGTGCCAGCAGTTTGCAGGGAGGCTACACCTTC
.	TRBV3-1	TRBJ2-1	.	CASSQEGDEQFF	TGTGCCAGCAGCCAAGAAGGCGATGAGCAGTTCTTC
.	TRBV7-3	TRBJ2-2	.	CASSLSRATTGELFF	TGTGCCAGCAGCTTATCCCGGGCTACCACCGGGGAGCTGTTTTTT
.	TRBV2	TRBJ1-2	.	CASSEGRLGGYTF	TGTGCCAGCAGTGAGGGGAGGTTGGGTGGCTACACCTTC
.	TRBV7-2	TRBJ1-4	.	CASSRRQEKLFF	TGTGCCAGCAGCCGTCGACAGGAGAAACTGTTTTTT